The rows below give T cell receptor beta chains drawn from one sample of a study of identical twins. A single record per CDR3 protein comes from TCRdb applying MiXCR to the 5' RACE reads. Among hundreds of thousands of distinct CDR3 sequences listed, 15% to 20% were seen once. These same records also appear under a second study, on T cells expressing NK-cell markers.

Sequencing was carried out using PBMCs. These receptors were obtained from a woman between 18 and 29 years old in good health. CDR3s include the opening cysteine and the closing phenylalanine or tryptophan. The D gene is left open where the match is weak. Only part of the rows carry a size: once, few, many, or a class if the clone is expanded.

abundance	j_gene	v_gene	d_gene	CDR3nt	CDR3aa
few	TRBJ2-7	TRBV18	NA	TGTGCCAGCAAACAGGGTTTTGACTACGAGCAGTACTTC	CASKQGFDYEQYF
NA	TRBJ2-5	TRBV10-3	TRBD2	TGTGCCATCAGTGACGTAGCGGGTTCGGAGACCCAGTACTTC	CAISDVAGSETQYF
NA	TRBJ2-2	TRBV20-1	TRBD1	TGCAGTGCTTGGGGCAGGGGGCACACCGGGGAGCTGTTTTTT	CSAWGRGHTGELFF
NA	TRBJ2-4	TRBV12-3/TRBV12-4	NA	TGTGCCAGCAGCCTCGCAGGGAGGGCCAAAAACATTCAGTACTTC	CASSLAGRAKNIQYF
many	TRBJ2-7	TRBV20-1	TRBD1	TGCAGTGCTGGGGGGACAGGGAAGTCCGAGCAGTACTTC	CSAGGTGKSEQYF
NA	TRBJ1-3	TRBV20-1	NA	TGCAGTGCTACATCTGGAAACACCATATATTTT	CSATSGNTIYF
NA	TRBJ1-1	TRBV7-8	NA	TGTGCCAGCAGCTCCGGACCGACTGAAGCTTTCTTT	CASSSGPTEAFF
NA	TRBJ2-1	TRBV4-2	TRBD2	TGTGCCAGCAGCCAAGAGTCCCTAGCGGGAGCCGATGAGCAGTTCTTC	CASSQESLAGADEQFF
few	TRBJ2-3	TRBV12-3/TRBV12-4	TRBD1	TGTGCCAGCAGTTTGACAGGGCCCCGCACAGATACGCAGTATTTT	CASSLTGPRTDTQYF
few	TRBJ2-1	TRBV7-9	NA	TGTGCCAGCTCCCACGAGAAGGACAATGAGCAGTTCTTC	CASSHEKDNEQFF
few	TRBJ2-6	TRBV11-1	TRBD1	TGTGCCAGCAGCTTATCTTCCGGTCAGGGGGATATTGGGGCCAACGTCCTGACTTTC	CASSLSSGQGDIGANVLTF
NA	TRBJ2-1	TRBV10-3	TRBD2	TGTGCCATCAGTGAATTAGCGGGAGGTTACAATGAGCAGTTCTTC	CAISELAGGYNEQFF
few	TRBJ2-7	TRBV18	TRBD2	TGTGCCAGCTCACCGCGGGGGTTCAACTACGAGCAGTACTTC	CASSPRGFNYEQYF
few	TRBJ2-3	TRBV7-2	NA	TGTGCCAGCAGCTTACAAGTAATTAGCACAGATACGCAGTATTTT	CASSLQVISTDTQYF
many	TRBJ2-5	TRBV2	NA	TGTGCCAGCGGGCCAGAGACGGAGACCCAGTACTTC	CASGPETETQYF
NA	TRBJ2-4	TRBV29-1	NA	TGCAGCGTCCGTGAACAGGGAGCCAAAAACATTCAGTACTTC	CSVREQGAKNIQYF
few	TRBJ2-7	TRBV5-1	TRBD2	TGCGCCAGCAGCTACGAACTAGCGGGGGTTTCCTACGAGCAGTACTTC	CASSYELAGVSYEQYF
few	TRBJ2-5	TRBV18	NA	TGTGCCAGCTCACCACCGAGTAGCGAGACCCAGTACTTC	CASSPPSSETQYF
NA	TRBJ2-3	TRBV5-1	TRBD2	TGCGCCAGCACTGTAGCGGGACTCACAGATACGCAGTATTTT	CASTVAGLTDTQYF
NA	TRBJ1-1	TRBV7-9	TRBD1	TGTGCCAGCAGCTGGGACAGGGGGGATGCTTTCTTT	CASSWDRGDAFF
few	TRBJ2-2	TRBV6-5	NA	TGTGCCAGCAGTCCCTCGAGGGGCGGGGAGCTGTTTTTT	CASSPSRGGELFF
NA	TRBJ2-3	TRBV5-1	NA	TGCGCCAGCAGCTTGGGGATGAAGGGGGATACGCAGTATTTT	CASSLGMKGDTQYF
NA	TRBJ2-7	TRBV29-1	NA	TGCAGCGTTGGGGCGGTGAGCTCCTACGAGCAGTACTTC	CSVGAVSSYEQYF
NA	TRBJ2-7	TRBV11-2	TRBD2	TGTGCCAGCAGCCGGGGACTAGCGGGGCTCTACGAGCAGTACTTC	CASSRGLAGLYEQYF
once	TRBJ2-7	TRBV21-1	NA	TGTGCCAGCAGCAAATTCTACTTCCACTACGAGCAGTACTTC	CASSKFYFHYEQYF
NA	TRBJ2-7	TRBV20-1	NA	TGCAGTGCCCTGCCCTACGAGCAGTACTTC	CSALPYEQYF
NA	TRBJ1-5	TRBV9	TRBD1	TGTGCCAGCAGCCCACGGGACAGAAATCAGCCCCAGCATTTT	CASSPRDRNQPQHF
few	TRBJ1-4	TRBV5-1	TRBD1	TGCGCCAGCAGCTTGTATGGGACAGCGATTAATGAAAAACTGTTTTTT	CASSLYGTAINEKLFF
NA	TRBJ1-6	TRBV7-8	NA	TGTGCCAGCGCACCGGGACGCGGGATTCGGGCACCCCTCCACTTT	CASAPGRGIRAPLHF
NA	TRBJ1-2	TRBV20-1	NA	TGCAGTGCTAGAGTAGAGAGCGGCTATGGCTACACCTTC	CSARVESGYGYTF
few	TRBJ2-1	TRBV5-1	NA	TGCGCCAGCAGCATGTTCGGGGATGAGCAGTTCTTC	CASSMFGDEQFF
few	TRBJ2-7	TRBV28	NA	TGTGCCAGCAGTTTGGGGGGGCGGGGCTCCTACGAGCAGTACTTC	CASSLGGRGSYEQYF
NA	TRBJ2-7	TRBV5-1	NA	TGCGCCAGCAGCTCATACTTGGACCAGAACGAGCAGTACTTC	CASSSYLDQNEQYF
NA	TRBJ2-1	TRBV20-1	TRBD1	TGCAGTGCTAGATCAGGGACAGGAGGCCTCAATGAGCAGTTCTTC	CSARSGTGGLNEQFF
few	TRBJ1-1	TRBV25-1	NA	TGTGCCAGCAGTGACCCGACAGGTTTTGGGACTGAAGCTTTCTTT	CASSDPTGFGTEAFF
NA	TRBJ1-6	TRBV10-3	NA	TGTGCCATCAGTGAGTCGATGGGGGTTTCACCCCTCCACTTT	CAISESMGVSPLHF
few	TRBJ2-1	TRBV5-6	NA	TGTGCCAGCAGCTTGGTTCTGAATCCAGGGGATGAGCAGTTCTTC	CASSLVLNPGDEQFF
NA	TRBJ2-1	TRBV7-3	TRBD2	TGTGCCAGCAGCCTATCCCCGACTAGCGGAAATGAGCAGTTCTTC	CASSLSPTSGNEQFF
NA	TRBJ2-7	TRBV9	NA	TGTGCCAGCAGCGTAGACTTACTTCCCTACGAGCAGTACTTC	CASSVDLLPYEQYF
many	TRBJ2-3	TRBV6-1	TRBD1	TGCATGAGTGGGACAGGGGGTGGCACAGATACGCAGTATTTT	CMSGTGGGTDTQYF
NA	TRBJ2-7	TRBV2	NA	TGTGCCAGCAGTGAGGACAGCGACGAGCAGTACTTC	CASSEDSDEQYF
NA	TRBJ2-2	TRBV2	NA	TGTGCCAGCAGTGATCAGGGGTACACCGGGGAGCTGTTTTTT	CASSDQGYTGELFF
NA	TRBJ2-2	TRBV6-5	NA	TGTGCCAGCAGTTACTCGGGCCAGTCGTTCACCGGGGAGCTGTTTTTT	CASSYSGQSFTGELFF
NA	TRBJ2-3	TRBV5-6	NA	TGTGCCAGCAGCTTGTATCGGGATACGCAGTATTTT	CASSLYRDTQYF
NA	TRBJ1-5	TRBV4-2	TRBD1	TGTGCCAGCAGCCCACTGGACAGGGATCAGCCCCAGCATTTT	CASSPLDRDQPQHF
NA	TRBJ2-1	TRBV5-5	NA	TGTGCCAGCAGCTTCATCGGCCTAGGCCCGTTCTTC	CASSFIGLGPFF
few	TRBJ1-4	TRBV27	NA	TGTGCCAGCAGTTTATCGTCAGGGAGACTGTTTTTT	CASSLSSGRLFF